This T cell receptor (beta chain) was retrieved from a study of T cell repertoires in cytomegalovirus infection. Whole-study context: It was the public TCR beta signatures that indicated both CMV infection and matching HLA type. Study-wide findings and caveats: Clonotype analysis showed dominance of the ex vivo response by HLA-C-restricted CMV-specific TCR beta clonotypes. Accumulated public TCR beta family frequency recognized individuals carrying CMV together with the relevant HLA.

TCRdb passed the reads through MiXCR, listing each CDR3 protein once. The table records about 530,000 distinct CDR3 sequences, about a quarter of them present only once. The sample holds a few counts of this clonotype. The antigen is unknown. CDR3 length: 16 residues. Unmatched junction bases numbered 12, after V lost 4 bases and J lost 7 bases. CDR1 SGHNT and CDR2 YYREEE come from the germline V gene (reference sequence). Sequencing input: PBMCs. The clonotype originates from a human donor in good health (CMV status not recorded). Some clones in this sample may be carry-over from other donors' samples. The chain recombines TRBV5-4 with TRBJ1-2; 11 bases agree with TRBD1. CDR3 region: CASSERTGGLPAGYTF. The CDR3 nucleotides are TGTGCCAGCAGCGAAAGGACAGGGGGCCTCCCTGCTGGCTACACCTTC.